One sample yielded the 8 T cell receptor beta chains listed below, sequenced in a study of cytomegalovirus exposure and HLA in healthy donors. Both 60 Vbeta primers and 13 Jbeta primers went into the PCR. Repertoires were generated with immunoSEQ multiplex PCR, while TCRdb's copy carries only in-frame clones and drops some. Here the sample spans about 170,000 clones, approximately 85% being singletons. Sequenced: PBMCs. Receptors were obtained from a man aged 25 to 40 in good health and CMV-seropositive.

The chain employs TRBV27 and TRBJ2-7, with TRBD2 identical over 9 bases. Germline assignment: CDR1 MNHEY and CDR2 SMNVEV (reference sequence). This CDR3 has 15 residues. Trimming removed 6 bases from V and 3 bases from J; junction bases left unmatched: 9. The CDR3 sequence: CASRRAGGSFYEQYV. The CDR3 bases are TGTGCCAGCAGAAGAGCGGGAGGTTCCTTCTACGAGCAGTACGTC.

The CDR3 coding sequence is TGCGCCAGCAGGAATGTAGCGGGAGGGCTTGATGAGCAGTTCTTC. It translates to CASRNVAGGLDEQFF. The V gene is TRBV5-1, the J gene TRBJ2-1; TRBD2 matches 11 bases. With 5 bases clipped from V and 8 bases from J, the junction kept 9 bases outside the gene matches. The germline gives CDR1 SGHRS, CDR2 YFSETQ. This CDR3 comprises 15 residues.

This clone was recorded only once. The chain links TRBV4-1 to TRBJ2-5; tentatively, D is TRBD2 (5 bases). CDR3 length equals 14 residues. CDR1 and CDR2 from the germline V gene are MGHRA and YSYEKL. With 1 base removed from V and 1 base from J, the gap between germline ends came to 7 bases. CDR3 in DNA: TGCGCCAGCAGCCAAGGGCTAGCCCAAGAGACCCAGTACTTC. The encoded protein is CASSQGLAQETQYF.

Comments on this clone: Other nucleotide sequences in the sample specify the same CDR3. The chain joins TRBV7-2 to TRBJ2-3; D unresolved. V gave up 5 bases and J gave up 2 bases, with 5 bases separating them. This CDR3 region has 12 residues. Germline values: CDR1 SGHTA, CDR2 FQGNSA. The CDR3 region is CASSPFTDTQYF. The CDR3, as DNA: TGTGCCAGCAGCCCATTCACAGATACGCAGTATTTT. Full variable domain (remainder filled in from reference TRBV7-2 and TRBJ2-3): GAGVSQSPSNKVTEKGKDVELRCDPISGHTALYWYRQSLGQGLEFLIYFQGNSAPDKSGLPSDRFSAERTGGSVSTLTIQRTQQEDSAVYLCASSPFTDTQYFGPGTRLTVL.

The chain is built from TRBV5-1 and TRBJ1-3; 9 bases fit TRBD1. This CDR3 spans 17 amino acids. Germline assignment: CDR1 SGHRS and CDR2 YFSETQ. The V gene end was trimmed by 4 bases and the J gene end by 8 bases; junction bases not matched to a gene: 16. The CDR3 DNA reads TGCGCCAGCAGCCTCGGACAGGGGCGCCAGTCTGCGGACACCATATATTTT. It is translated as CASSLGQGRQSADTIYF.

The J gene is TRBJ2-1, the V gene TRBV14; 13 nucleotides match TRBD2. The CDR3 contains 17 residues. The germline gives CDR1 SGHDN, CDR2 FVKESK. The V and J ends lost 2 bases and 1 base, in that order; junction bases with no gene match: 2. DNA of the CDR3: TGTGCCAGCAGCCAACGACTAGCGGGAGGTTCCTACAATGAGCAGTTCTTC. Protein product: CASSQRLAGGSYNEQFF.

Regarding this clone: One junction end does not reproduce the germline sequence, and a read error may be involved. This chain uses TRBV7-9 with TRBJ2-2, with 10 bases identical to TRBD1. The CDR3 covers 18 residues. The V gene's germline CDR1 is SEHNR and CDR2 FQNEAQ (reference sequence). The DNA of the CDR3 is TGTTCCAGCAGCTCCAGGTCAGACAGGGGGCTGGACACCGGGGAGCTGTTTTTT. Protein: CSSSSRSDRGLDTGELFF.

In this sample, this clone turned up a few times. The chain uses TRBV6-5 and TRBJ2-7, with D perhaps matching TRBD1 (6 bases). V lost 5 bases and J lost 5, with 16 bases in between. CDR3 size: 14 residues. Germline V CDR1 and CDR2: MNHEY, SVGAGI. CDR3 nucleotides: TGTGCCAGCAGTGGGGGCCGGCAGGGAAACGAGCAGTACTTC. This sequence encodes CASSGGRQGNEQYF.